The present T cell receptor beta chain was sequenced within a study of cytomegalovirus exposure and HLA in healthy donors. Broader study findings: The study recorded over 150 TCR beta chains that were cytomegalovirus-associated. A later analysis showed TCR association rates differing by HLA locus, peaking at DRB1 and lowest at HLA-C.

This CDR3 is 17 amino acids long. Deletions cut 6 bases from V and 4 bases from J, with 19 bases between. Germline-derived CDR1 and CDR2 are SNHLY and FYNNEI. In regard to this clone: As yet, its antigen is unknown.

Though probably carrying unrecorded immune exposures, donors were nominally healthy at sampling. The PCR was carried out with 60 Vbeta primers and 13 Jbeta primers. Libraries were prepared by immunoSEQ multiplex PCR; TCRdb keeps only in-frame clonotypes and omits some of them. The sample holds approximately 150,000 clones, more than 70% seen once. The sequencing input was PBMCs. The J gene is TRBJ2-6, the V gene TRBV2; the D gene is possibly TRBD1 (5 bases). This clonotype was obtained from a male donor in good health and CMV-seronegative. DNA for the CDR3: TGTGCCAGCAGAGGGAAAAGGGGCATCTCAGGGGCCAACGTCCTGACTTTC. Translation: CASRGKRGISGANVLTF.